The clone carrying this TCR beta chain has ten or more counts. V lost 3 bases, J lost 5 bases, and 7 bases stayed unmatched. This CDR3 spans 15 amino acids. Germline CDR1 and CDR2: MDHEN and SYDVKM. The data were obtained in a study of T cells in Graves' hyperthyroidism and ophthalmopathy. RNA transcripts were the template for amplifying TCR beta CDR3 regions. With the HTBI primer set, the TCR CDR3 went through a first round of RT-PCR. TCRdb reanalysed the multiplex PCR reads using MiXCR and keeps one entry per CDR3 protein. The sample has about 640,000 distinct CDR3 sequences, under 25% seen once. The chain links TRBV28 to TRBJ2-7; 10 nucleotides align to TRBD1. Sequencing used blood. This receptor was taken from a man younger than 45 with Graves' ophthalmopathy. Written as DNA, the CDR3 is TGTGCCAGCAGTTTGAGTCGGGACAGGGGCCACGAGCAGTACTTC. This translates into CASSLSRDRGHEQYF.